Below, 20 T cell receptor beta chains from the same sample are listed, as sequenced in a study of T cell repertoires in cytomegalovirus infection. TCRdb reprocessed the reads via MiXCR and lists one record per CDR3 protein. The table has around 430,000 distinct CDR3 sequences, under 55% seen once; the top ten hold about 39%. The antigens for these receptors are not known. The sequencing here drew on cultured PBMCs, taken from culture after CMV antigen stimulation. These receptors all stem from a human donor in good health (CMV status not recorded). Some clones in this sample may be carry-over from other donors' samples.

The CDR3 loop is CASSPLSGSSYEQYF. The CDR3 DNA reads as TGTGCCAGCAGCCCCCTCTCCGGAAGCTCCTACGAGCAGTACTTC. The rearrangement links TRBV7-2 to TRBJ2-7; unclear D gene. Germline CDR1 and CDR2: SGHTA and FQGNSA. CDR3 length: 15 amino acids. Trimming removed 5 bases at V and 0 bases at J, with 14 bases between.

V usage is TRBV2 and J usage is TRBJ2-5; TRBD2 matches 13 bases. V lost 6 bases, J lost 4 bases, and 8 bases stayed unmatched. Germline CDR1 reads SNHLY; CDR2 reads FYNNEI. This CDR3 region has 16 residues. CDR3 nucleotides: TGTGCCAGCAGGGTCTTGGGACTAGCGGGAACAGAGACCCAGTACTTC. This codes for CASRVLGLAGTETQYF.

The chain joins TRBV7-9 to TRBJ2-7; D remains ambiguous. The CDR3 length is 13 residues. CDR1 and CDR2 (germline): SEHNR, FQNEAQ (reference sequence). V was trimmed by 5 bases and J by 1 base, leaving 9 bases between them. The CDR3 spells CASSVLHSYEQYF. CDR3 nucleotide sequence: TGTGCCAGCAGCGTACTGCATTCCTACGAGCAGTACTTC.

This clonotype was seen more than once but under ten times. A read error may produce the germline difference seen at one junction end. Here the CDR3 DNA reads TGTGCCACCAGCAGAGGAGGGGGTGAACAGTCACCTTTT. The encoded protein is CATSRGGGEQSPF. The chain combines TRBV15 with TRBJ1-4; maybe TRBD1 (6 bases). Germline CDR1 is LNHNV and CDR2 is YYDKDF (reference sequence). The CDR3 sequence is 13 residues long.

The chain couples TRBV19 to TRBJ2-1; D uncertain. The CDR3 loop spans 13 amino acids. Trimming pared 3 bases from V and 10 bases from J, leaving 13 bases between. CDR1 is LNHDA and CDR2 is SQIVND in the germline V gene (reference sequence). The CDR3 loop reads CASSMQVSGEQFF. CDR3 sequence (DNA): TGTGCCAGTAGTATGCAAGTATCTGGGGAGCAGTTCTTC.

The chain combines TRBV4-1 with TRBJ1-1; no clear D. Germline V CDR1 and CDR2: MGHRA, YSYEKL. The CDR3 length is 14 residues. The V end was cut by 0 bases, the J end by 4 bases, with 9 bases between. The CDR3 nucleotides read TGCGCCAGCAGCCAAGATGTCACGCGCACTGAAGCTTTCTTT. Translation gives CASSQDVTRTEAFF.

This clonotype has more than one count but fewer than ten. This sequence joins TRBV7-2 and TRBJ1-1; 8 bases are a match to TRBD1. V gave up 4 bases and J gave up 4 bases; unmatched junction bases: 8. Germline V gives CDR1 SGHTA, CDR2 FQGNSA. CDR3 length: 15 amino acids. DNA of the CDR3: TGTGCCAGCAGCTCCCAACGGCAGGGGGCCACTGAAGCTTTCTTT. It specifies CASSSQRQGATEAFF.

V is TRBV7-2 and J is TRBJ2-3, with 10 bases lining up with TRBD2. This CDR3 contains 18 residues. V lost 5 bases, J lost 2 bases, and 13 bases stayed unmatched. Germline assignment: CDR1 SGHTA and CDR2 FQGNSA. CDR3: CASSHRSTSGFHTDTQYF. Written as DNA, the CDR3 is TGTGCCAGCAGCCATAGATCGACTAGCGGGTTTCACACAGATACGCAGTATTTT.

This clonotype came up a few times. The chain uses TRBV7-9 and TRBJ2-6; no definite D call. The length of the CDR3 is 16 residues. Between the trimmed V and J ends, which lost 3 bases and 2 bases, there was a span of 11 bases. CDR1 SEHNR and CDR2 FQNEAQ come from the germline V gene (reference sequence). This CDR3 reads CASSFWRSAGANVLTF. Written as DNA, the CDR3 is TGTGCCAGCAGCTTTTGGCGAAGTGCTGGGGCCAACGTCCTGACTTTC.

V and J are TRBV29-1 and TRBJ2-7; D not certain. The germline V gene has CDR1 SQVTM and CDR2 ANQGSEA. Trimming left V 0 bases short and J 4 bases short, with 10 bases between. The length of the CDR3 is 13 residues. CDR3 DNA sequence: TGCAGCGTTGAAGAGGGCAAGAAATACGAGCAGTACTTC. This codes for CSVEEGKKYEQYF.

The genes are TRBV6-1 and TRBJ2-1; D gene unclear. The V gene lost 3 bases and the J gene lost 6 bases, with 15 bases spanning the gap. In germline, CDR1 is MNHNS, CDR2 SASEGT. The CDR3 loop spans 15 amino acids. The CDR3 nucleotides read TGTGCCAGCAGTGACTCCGTCCCAGCTGGCAATGAGCAGTTCTTC. Amino acids: CASSDSVPAGNEQFF.

This clonotype was counted only a few times. The rearrangement uses TRBV7-2 and TRBJ2-3, with D hard to call. Germline V gene data show CDR1 as SGHTA and CDR2 as FQGNSA. Trimming stripped 1 base from V and 4 bases from J, with 6 bases between. CDR3 size: 13 residues. The CDR3 here is CASSLGKPDTQYF. The CDR3 DNA is TGTGCCAGCAGCTTAGGAAAACCAGATACGCAGTATTTT.

This rearrangement joins TRBV5-1 to TRBJ2-3; 7 nucleotides agree with TRBD1. Germline V gene sequence: CDR1 SGHRS, CDR2 YFSETQ. V lost 9 bases, J lost 2 bases, and 9 bases stayed unmatched. This CDR3 is built from 14 residues. CDR3 amino acids: CATTGQDFTDTQYF. The CDR3 nucleotides read TGCGCCACCACCGGACAGGACTTCACAGATACGCAGTATTTT.

The gene calls are TRBV6-5 and TRBJ2-1, with 8 bases identical to TRBD2. Losses at the gene ends were 5 bases for V and 5 bases for J; bases not matched to a gene: 11. Germline CDR1 reads MNHEY; CDR2 reads SVGAGI. The CDR3 length is 16 residues. CDR3: CASSPRGGPLHNEQFF. CDR3 coding DNA: TGTGCCAGCAGTCCCCGGGGGGGGCCCCTTCACAATGAGCAGTTCTTC.

The V call is TRBV11-2, the J call TRBJ2-7; D gene unclear. Germline loops: CDR1 SGHAT, CDR2 FQNNGV. The CDR3 extends over 14 amino acids. The V and J ends lost 0 bases and 0 bases respectively, with 6 bases between them. The CDR3 sequence is CASSLERVSYEQYF. In DNA, the CDR3 is TGTGCCAGCAGCTTAGAAAGGGTCTCCTACGAGCAGTACTTC.

This clonotype was observed a few times. J is TRBJ1-1 and V is TRBV11-3; TRBD1 matches 7 bases. Germline trimming cut 2 bases from V and 6 bases from J; bases unmatched to any gene: 9. The CDR3 loop spans 15 amino acids. Germline V lookup: CDR1 SGHNT, CDR2 YENEEA. The chain's CDR3 is CASSLPDRAPPEAFF. CDR3 in DNA: TGTGCCAGCAGCTTACCCGACAGGGCTCCCCCTGAAGCTTTCTTT.

The J gene is TRBJ2-7, the V gene TRBV6-2 or TRBV6-3; D is undetermined. The CDR3 extends over 11 amino acids. The V end was cut by 1 base, the J end by 6 bases, with 4 bases between. Germline values: CDR1 MNHEY, CDR2 SVGEGT. The CDR3 nucleotides are TGTGCCAGCAGTTACTATTCCGAGCAGTACTTC. This codes for CASSYYSEQYF.

This clonotype showed up many times. The chain joins TRBV7-2 to TRBJ1-1; D is ambiguous. CDR1 is SGHTA and CDR2 is FQGNSA in the germline V gene. V dropped 5 bases and J dropped 1 base, with 8 bases sitting between them. There are 13 residues in the CDR3. The CDR3 loop reads CASSGDRNTEAFF. DNA for the CDR3: TGTGCCAGCAGCGGGGATAGGAACACTGAAGCTTTCTTT.

The rearrangement joins TRBV20-1 to TRBJ2-3; D uncertain. The germline CDR1 and CDR2 sequences are DFQATT and SNEGSKA (reference sequence). Trimming stripped 2 bases from V and 3 bases from J, with 9 bases between. The CDR3 extends over 13 amino acids. The CDR3 reads CSARHPNTDTQYF. CDR3 DNA sequence: TGCAGTGCTAGACACCCGAATACAGATACGCAGTATTTT.

This clonotype was found a few times. The DNA for the CDR3 is TGTGCCAGCAGCTTCGTCTTTTACGAGCAGTACTTC. Its translation: CASSFVFYEQYF. The chain has TRBV7-8 and TRBJ2-7, with no clear D. Trimming removed 3 bases from V and 4 bases from J, with 7 bases in between. Germline V gene sequence: CDR1 SGHVS, CDR2 FQNEAQ. The CDR3 length is 12 residues.